The source of this TCR beta chain is a study of breast tumors, draining lymph nodes, adjacent tissues. Broader study findings: Tumors had less TCR diversity than lymph nodes, more than nontumor tissue.

The V and J ends lost 0 bases and 4 bases respectively, with 4 bases between them. The CDR3 covers 13 residues. Samples came from axillary lymph nodes draining the breast cancer. TCRdb itself ran the multiplex PCR reads through MiXCR, one entry per CDR3 protein. The sample shows 180,000 or so distinct CDR3 sequences, approximately 33% of them seen only once. Regarding this clonotype: Its matching antigen is unknown.

The chain joins TRBV12-3 or TRBV12-4 to TRBJ1-5; D gene unclear. The sequence derives from a female donor with breast cancer. Some clones in this sample may be carry-over from other donors' samples. Specimen: axillary lymph node tissue. The CDR3 DNA follows: TGTGCCAGCAGTTTAGCAAGAAATCAGCCCCAGCATTTT. It specifies CASSLARNQPQHF.